These T cell receptor beta chains were read from a single sample in a study of blood T cells in healthy people across ages. TCRdb re-analysed the 5' RACE reads in MiXCR, keeping a single row per CDR3 protein. The sample has over a million distinct CDR3 sequences, 40% to 50% seen once. The sequenced sample consisted of blood. The receptors derive from a woman between 55 and 75 years old in good health. The CDR3 runs from the conserved cysteine through the conserved F or W. D genes are given only for firm matches. Expanded clones get a size class; other rows say once, few or many, or leave the size out.

V gene	CDR3 length	D gene	J gene	clone size	CDR3 DNA	CDR3 protein
TRBV12-3/TRBV12-4	11	NA	TRBJ2-1	few	TGTGCCAGCGTCGGAGGGGAGGAGCAGTTCTTC	CASVGGEEQFF
TRBV20-1	13	NA	TRBJ2-5	NA	TGCAGTGCTAGGGACAGTATCGAGGAGACCCAGTACTTC	CSARDSIEETQYF
TRBV2	13	NA	TRBJ1-4	many	TGTGCCAGCACTGGGGGGCCTGGGGAAAAACTGTTTTTT	CASTGGPGEKLFF
TRBV20-1	11	NA	TRBJ2-7	few	TGCAGTGCGCGCGAAAGCCACGAGCAGTACTTC	CSARESHEQYF
TRBV15	16	TRBD2	TRBJ2-1	NA	TGTGCCACCAGCAGAGAAAGACTAGCGGGAGTTGCTGAGCAGTTCTTC	CATSRERLAGVAEQFF
TRBV20-1	14	TRBD1	TRBJ1-2	few	TGCAGTGCCGAAAACAGGGGGTATTCTCGAGGCTACACCTTC	CSAENRGYSRGYTF
TRBV9	15	NA	TRBJ2-7	NA	TGTGCCAGCAGCGTAGCCGGAAGCTCCTACAATGAGCAGTACTTC	CASSVAGSSYNEQYF
TRBV14	13	NA	TRBJ1-2	many	TGTGCCAGCAGCCCCGGTCTTAACTATGGCTACACCTTC	CASSPGLNYGYTF
TRBV10-3	15	NA	TRBJ1-1	few	TGTGCCATCAGTGGGCCAGGCCGGGGGGCCCCTGAAGCTTTCTTT	CAISGPGRGAPEAFF
TRBV3-1	16	TRBD1	TRBJ1-2	NA	TGTGCCAGCAACCAAGGTCCCGGGACAGGGGTGGATGGCTACACCTTC	CASNQGPGTGVDGYTF
TRBV11-2	14	TRBD2	TRBJ2-3	NA	TGTGCCAGCGGGACTAGTAGTAGCACAGATACGCAGAATTTT	CASGTSSSTDTQNF
TRBV7-9	13	NA	TRBJ1-2	few	TGTGCCAGCAGCGCATACACCCTCGAAGGCTACACCTTC	CASSAYTLEGYTF
TRBV12-3/TRBV12-4	15	TRBD2	TRBJ2-1	few	TGTGCCAGCAGTTTAATAGCGGGAGGGTACAATGAGCAGTTCTTC	CASSLIAGGYNEQFF
TRBV7-9	15	NA	TRBJ2-7	NA	TGTGCCAGCAGTTTCGGGCGTGGAAGCCTCGACGAGCAGTACTTC	CASSFGRGSLDEQYF
TRBV27	14	NA	TRBJ2-7	NA	TGTGCCAGCAGTTCCGGGCAGGGGTCCCTCGAGCAGTACTTC	CASSSGQGSLEQYF
TRBV10-3	14	NA	TRBJ2-3	NA	TGTGCCATCAGTGAGGCAGACAGCACAGATACGCAGTATTTT	CAISEADSTDTQYF
TRBV15	16	TRBD2	TRBJ2-1	few	TGTGCCACCAGCAGACTGCGGGAGGGCCTCAACAATGAGCAGTTCTTC	CATSRLREGLNNEQFF
TRBV9	15	TRBD2	TRBJ2-5	NA	TGTGCCAGCAGCGCGGAGGGAGGGCCGGAGGAGACCCAGTACTTC	CASSAEGGPEETQYF
TRBV6-2/TRBV6-3	12	NA	TRBJ2-7	NA	TGTGCCAGCAGACGAGAAACGTACGAGCAGTACTTC	CASRRETYEQYF
TRBV5-1	16	NA	TRBJ2-7	NA	TGCGCCAGCCCTCCCGGGGGAGTACGATCCTACAATGAGCAGTACTTC	CASPPGGVRSYNEQYF